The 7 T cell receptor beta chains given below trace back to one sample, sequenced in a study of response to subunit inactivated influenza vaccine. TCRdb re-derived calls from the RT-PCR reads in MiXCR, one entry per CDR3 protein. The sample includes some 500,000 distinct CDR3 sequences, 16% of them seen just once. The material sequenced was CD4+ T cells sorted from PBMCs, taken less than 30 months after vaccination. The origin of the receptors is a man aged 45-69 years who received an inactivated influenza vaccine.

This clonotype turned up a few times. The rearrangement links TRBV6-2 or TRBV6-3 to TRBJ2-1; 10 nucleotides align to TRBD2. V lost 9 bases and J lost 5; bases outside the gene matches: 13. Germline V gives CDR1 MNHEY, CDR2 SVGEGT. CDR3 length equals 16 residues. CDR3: CASRGTSVFHHNEQFF. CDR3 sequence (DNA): TGTGCCAGTCGTGGGACTAGCGTTTTTCATCACAATGAGCAGTTCTTC.

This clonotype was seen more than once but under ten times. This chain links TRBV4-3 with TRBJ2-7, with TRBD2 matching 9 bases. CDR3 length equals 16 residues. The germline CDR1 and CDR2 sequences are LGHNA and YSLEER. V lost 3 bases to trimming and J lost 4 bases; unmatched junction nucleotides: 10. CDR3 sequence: CASSQGLSGSGYEQYF. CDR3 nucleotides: TGCGCCAGCAGCCAGGGCCTTAGCGGGAGCGGATACGAGCAGTACTTC.

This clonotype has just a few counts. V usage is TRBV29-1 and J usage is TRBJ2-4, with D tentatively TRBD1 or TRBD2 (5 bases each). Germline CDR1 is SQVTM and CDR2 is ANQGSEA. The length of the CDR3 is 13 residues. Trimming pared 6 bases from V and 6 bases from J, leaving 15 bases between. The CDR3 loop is CSVVPGTSNIQYF. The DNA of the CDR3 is TGCAGCGTAGTTCCCGGGACCTCAAACATTCAGTACTTC.

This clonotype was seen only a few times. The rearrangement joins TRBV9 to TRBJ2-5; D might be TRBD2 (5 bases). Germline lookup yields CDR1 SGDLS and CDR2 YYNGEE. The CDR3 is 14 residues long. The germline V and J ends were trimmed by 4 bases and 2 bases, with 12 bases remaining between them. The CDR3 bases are TGTGCCAGCAGCTATGAGCGGTCACAAGAGACCCAGTACTTC. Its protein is CASSYERSQETQYF.

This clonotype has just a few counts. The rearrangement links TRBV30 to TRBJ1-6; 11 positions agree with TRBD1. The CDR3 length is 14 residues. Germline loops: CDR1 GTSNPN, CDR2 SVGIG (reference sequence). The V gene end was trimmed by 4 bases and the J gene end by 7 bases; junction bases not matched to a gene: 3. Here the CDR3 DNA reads TGTGCCTGGACTCGGGACAGGGGGAATTCACCCCTCCACTTT. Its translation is CAWTRDRGNSPLHF.

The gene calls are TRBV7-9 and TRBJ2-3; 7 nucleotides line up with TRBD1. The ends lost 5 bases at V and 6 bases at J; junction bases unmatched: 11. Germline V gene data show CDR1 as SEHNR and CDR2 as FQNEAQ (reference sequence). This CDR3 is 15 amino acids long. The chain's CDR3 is CASSANLDRVDTQYF. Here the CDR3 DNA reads TGTGCCAGCAGCGCAAACCTTGACAGGGTGGATACGCAGTATTTT.

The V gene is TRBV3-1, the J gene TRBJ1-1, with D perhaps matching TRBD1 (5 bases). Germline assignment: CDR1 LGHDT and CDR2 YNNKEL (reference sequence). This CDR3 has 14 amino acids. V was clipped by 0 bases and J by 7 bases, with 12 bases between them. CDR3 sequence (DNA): TGTGCCAGCAGCCAAGATTCGGGGCAGCTTGAAGCTTTCTTT. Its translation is CASSQDSGQLEAFF.